This is a list of T cell receptor beta chains from one sample in a study of blood T cell repertoires in COVID-19. Libraries were prepared by immunoSEQ multiplex PCR; TCRdb keeps only in-frame clonotypes and omits some of them. The repertoire holds more than 95,000 clones, with over 75% as singletons. The sample taken for sequencing was peripheral blood. Receptors were obtained from a man aged 50-59 years with acute or convalescent COVID-19. Both conserved end residues are trimmed from each CDR3.

TRBV6-2/TRBV6-3,TRBJ1-5,15,ASSSRPFREGNQPQH
TRBV9,TRBJ1-1,13,ASSVGGGVDSEAF
TRBV7-3,TRBJ2-2,13,ASSLESPNTGELF
TRBV6-2/TRBV6-3,TRBJ2-3,13,ASSPGQTSTDTQY
TRBV30,TRBJ1-2,8,ALTGYGYT
TRBV4-1,TRBJ2-6,14,ASSQDEGNGANVLT
TRBV27,TRBJ2-1,12,ASSKAGGLNEQF
TRBV6-1,TRBJ1-1,13,ASSEGPGVNTEAF
TRBV6-5,TRBJ2-1,12,ASLPGDGNNEQF
TRBV3-1/TRBV3-2,TRBJ2-1,13,ASSPGQGPYNEQF
TRBV7-3,TRBJ1-3,12,ASSLTGHGNTIY
TRBV7-6,TRBJ1-1,12,ASSLVQGYTEAF
TRBV27,TRBJ2-2,13,ASRERQGVDGELF
TRBV23-1,TRBJ2-1,14,ASSQATVNSYNEQF
TRBV6-5,TRBJ2-7,13,ASSYSPGQGYEQY